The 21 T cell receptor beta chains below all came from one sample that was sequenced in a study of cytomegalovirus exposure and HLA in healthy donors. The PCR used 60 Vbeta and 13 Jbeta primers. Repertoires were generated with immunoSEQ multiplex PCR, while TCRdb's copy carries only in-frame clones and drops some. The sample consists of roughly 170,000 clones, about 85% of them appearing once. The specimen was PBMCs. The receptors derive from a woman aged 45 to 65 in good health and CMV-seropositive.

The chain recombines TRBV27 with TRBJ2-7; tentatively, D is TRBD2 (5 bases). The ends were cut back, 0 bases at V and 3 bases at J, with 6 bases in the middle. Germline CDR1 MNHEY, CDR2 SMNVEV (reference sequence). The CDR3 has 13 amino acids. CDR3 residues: CASSLSRGYEQYF. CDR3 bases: TGTGCCAGCAGTTTATCTCGGGGCTACGAGCAGTACTTC.

CDR3 in amino acids: CASTPTDRANTEAFF. The CDR3 DNA follows: TGTGCCAGCACCCCGACGGACAGGGCCAACACTGAAGCTTTCTTT. The V call is TRBV11-2, the J call TRBJ1-1, with 8 bases that match TRBD1. Germline CDR1 reads SGHAT; CDR2 reads FQNNGV. The junction had 9 bases not matched to a gene; V was cut back by 7 bases and J by 2 bases. The CDR3 contains 15 residues.

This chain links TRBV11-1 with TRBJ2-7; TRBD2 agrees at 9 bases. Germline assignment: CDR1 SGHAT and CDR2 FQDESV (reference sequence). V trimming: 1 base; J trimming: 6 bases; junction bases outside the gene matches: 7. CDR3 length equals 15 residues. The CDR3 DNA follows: TGTGCCAGCAGCTTAGAATCCCTAGCGGGAAGCGAGCAGTACTTC. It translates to CASSLESLAGSEQYF. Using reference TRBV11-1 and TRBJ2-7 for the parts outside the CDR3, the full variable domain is EAEVAQSPRYKITEKSQAVAFWCDPISGHATLYWYRQILGQGPELLVQFQDESVVDDSQLPKDRFSAERLKGVDSTLKIQPAELGDSAMYLCASSLESLAGSEQYFGPGTRLTVT.

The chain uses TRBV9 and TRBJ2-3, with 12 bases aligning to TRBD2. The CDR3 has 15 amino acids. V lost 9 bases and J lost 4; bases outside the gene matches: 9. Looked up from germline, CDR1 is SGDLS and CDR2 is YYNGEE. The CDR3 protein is CATVASGGASDTQYF. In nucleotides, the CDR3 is TGTGCCACTGTAGCTAGCGGGGGGGCCTCAGATACGCAGTATTTT.

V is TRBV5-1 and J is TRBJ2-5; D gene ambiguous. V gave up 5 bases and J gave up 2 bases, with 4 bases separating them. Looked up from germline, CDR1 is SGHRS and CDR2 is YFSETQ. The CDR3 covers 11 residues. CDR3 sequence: CASRSQETQYF. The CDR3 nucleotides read TGCGCCAGCAGATCTCAAGAGACCCAGTACTTC.

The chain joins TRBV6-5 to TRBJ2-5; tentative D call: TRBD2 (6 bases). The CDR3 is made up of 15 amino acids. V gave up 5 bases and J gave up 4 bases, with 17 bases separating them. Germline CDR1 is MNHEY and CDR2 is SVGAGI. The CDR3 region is CASSTAGPRGETQYF. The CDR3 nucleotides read TGTGCCAGCAGTACCGCGGGGCCCCGCGGAGAGACCCAGTACTTC.

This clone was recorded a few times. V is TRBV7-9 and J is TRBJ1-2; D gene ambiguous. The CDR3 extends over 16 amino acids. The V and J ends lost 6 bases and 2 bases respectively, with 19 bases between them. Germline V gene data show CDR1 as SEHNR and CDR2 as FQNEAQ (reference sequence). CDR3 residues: CASSRERAGENYGYTF. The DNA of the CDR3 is TGTGCCAGCAGTAGAGAGCGGGCGGGAGAGAACTATGGCTACACCTTC.

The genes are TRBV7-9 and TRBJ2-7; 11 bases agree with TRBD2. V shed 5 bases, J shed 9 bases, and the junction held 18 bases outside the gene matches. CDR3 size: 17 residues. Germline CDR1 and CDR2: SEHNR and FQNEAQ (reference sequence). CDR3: CASSPPQLAGVPPVQYF. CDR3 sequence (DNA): TGTGCCAGCAGCCCCCCCCAACTAGCGGGGGTACCCCCGGTGCAGTACTTC. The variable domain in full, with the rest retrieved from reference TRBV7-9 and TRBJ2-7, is DTGVSQNPRHKITKRGQNVTFRCDPISEHNRLYWYRQTLGQGPEFLTYFQNEAQLEKSRLLSDRFSAERPKGSFSTLEIQRTEQGDSAMYLCASSPPQLAGVPPVQYFGPGTRLTVT.

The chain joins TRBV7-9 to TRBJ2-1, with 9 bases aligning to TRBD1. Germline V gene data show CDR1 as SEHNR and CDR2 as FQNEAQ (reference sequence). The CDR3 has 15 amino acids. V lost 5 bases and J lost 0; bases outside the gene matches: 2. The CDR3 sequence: CASSLTGGSYNEQFF. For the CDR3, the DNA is TGTGCCAGCAGCCTGACAGGGGGCTCCTACAATGAGCAGTTCTTC.

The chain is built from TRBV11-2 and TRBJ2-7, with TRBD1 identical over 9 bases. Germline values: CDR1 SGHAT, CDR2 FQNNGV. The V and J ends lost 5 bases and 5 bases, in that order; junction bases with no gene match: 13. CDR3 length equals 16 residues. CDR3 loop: CASSLNTGGEYNEQYF. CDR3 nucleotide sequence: TGTGCCAGCAGCCTAAACACAGGGGGCGAGTATAACGAGCAGTACTTC. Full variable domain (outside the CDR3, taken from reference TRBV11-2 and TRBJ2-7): EAGVAQSPRYKIIEKRQSVAFWCNPISGHATLYWYQQILGQGPKLLIQFQNNGVVDDSQLPKDRFSAERLKGVDSTLKIQPAKLEDSAVYLCASSLNTGGEYNEQYFGPGTRLTVT.

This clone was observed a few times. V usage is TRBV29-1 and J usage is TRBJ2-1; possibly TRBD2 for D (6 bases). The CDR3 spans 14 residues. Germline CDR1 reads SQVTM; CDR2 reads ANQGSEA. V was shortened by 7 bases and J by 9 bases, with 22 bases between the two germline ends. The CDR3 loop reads CSAGSGTGASEQFF. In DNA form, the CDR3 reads TGCAGCGCCGGCTCCGGGACTGGGGCCAGTGAGCAGTTCTTC.

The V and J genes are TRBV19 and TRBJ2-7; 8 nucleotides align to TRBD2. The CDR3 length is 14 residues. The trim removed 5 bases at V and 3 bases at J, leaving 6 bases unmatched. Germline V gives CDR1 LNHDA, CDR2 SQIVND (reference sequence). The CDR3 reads CASSPSLAGYEQYF. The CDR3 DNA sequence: TGTGCCAGTAGTCCCTCCCTAGCGGGCTACGAGCAGTACTTC.

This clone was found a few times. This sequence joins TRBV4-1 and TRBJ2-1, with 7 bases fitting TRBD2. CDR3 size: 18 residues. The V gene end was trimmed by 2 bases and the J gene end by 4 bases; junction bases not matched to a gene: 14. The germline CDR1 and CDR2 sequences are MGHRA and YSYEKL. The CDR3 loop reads CASSQILNLGGRYNEQFF. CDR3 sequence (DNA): TGCGCCAGCAGCCAAATTCTTAATCTCGGGGGGAGATACAATGAGCAGTTCTTC.

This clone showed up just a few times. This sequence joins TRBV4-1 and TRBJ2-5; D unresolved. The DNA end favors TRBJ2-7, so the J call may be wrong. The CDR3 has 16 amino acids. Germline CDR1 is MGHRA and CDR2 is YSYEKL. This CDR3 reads CASSQGDIIASYEQYF. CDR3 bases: TGCGCCAGCAGCCAAGGCGATATCATCGCCTCCTACGAGCAGTACTTC.

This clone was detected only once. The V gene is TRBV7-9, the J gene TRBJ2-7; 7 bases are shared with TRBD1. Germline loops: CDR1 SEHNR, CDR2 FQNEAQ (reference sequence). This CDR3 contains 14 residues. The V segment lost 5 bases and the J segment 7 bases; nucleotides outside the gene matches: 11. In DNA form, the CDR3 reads TGTGCCAGCAGCCAAAGAGGGACAGCTGGGGAGCAGTACTTC. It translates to CASSQRGTAGEQYF.

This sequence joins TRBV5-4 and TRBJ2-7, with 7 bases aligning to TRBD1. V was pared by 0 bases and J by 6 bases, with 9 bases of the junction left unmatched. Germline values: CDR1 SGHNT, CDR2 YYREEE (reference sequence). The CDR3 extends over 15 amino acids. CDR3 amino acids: CASSLENRGQGEQYF. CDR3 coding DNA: TGTGCCAGCAGCTTGGAAAACAGGGGCCAGGGCGAGCAGTACTTC.

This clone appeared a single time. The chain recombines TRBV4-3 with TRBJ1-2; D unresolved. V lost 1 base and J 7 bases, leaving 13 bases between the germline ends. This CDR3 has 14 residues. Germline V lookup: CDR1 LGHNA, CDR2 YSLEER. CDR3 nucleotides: TGCGCCAGCAGCCAAGGGAGATCCTACTCTGGCTACACCTTC. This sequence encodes CASSQGRSYSGYTF.

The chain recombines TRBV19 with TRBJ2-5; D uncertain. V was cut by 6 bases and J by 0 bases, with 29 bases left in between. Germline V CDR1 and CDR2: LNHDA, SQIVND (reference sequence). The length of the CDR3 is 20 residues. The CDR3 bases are TGTGCCAGTAGCAAAATAGGTGCAGGCAGCCAGCTGGTTAACCAAGAGACCCAGTACTTC. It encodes CASSKIGAGSQLVNQETQYF.

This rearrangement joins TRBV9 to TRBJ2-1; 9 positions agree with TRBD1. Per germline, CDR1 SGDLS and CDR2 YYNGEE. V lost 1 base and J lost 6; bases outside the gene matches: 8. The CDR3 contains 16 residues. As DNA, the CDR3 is TGTGCCAGCAGCGTAACCACAGGGGGCGCGTTCAATGAGCAGTTCTTC. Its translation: CASSVTTGGAFNEQFF. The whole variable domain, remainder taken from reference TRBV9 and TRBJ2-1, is DSGVTQTPKHLITATGQRVTLRCSPRSGDLSVYWYQQSLDQGLQFLIQYYNGEERAKGNILERFSAQQFPDLHSELNLSSLELGDSALYFCASSVTTGGAFNEQFFGPGTRLTVL.

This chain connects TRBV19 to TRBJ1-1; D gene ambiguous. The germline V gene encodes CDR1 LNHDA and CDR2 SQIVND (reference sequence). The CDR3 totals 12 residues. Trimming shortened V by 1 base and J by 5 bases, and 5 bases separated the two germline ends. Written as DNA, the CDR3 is TGTGCCAGTAGTATAGGGAGGACTGAAGCTTTCTTT. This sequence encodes CASSIGRTEAFF.

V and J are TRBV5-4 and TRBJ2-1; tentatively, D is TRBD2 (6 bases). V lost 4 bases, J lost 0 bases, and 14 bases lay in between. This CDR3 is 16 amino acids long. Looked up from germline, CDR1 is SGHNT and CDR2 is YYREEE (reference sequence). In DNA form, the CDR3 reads TGTGCCAGCAGCCCCGACGCGGGGCGCTCCTACAATGAGCAGTTCTTC. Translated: CASSPDAGRSYNEQFF.